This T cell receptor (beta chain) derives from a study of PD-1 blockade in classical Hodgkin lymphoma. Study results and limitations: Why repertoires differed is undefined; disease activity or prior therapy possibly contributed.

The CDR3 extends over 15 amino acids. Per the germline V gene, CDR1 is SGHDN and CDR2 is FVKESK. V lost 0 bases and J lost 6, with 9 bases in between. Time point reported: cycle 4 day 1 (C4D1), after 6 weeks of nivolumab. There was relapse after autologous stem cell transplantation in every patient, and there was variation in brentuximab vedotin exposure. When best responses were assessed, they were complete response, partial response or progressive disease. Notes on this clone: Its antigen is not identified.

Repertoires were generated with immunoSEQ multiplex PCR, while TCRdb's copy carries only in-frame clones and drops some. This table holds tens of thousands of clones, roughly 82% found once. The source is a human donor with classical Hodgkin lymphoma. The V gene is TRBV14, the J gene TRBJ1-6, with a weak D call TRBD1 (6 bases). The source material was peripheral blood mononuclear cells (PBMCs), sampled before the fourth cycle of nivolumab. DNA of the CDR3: TGTGCCAGCAGCCAAGATCCAGGGGTTAATTCACCCCTCCACTTT. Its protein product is CASSQDPGVNSPLHF.